The rows below give T cell receptor beta chains drawn from one sample of a study of T cell repertoires in cytomegalovirus infection. TCRdb reprocessed the reads with MiXCR, giving one entry per CDR3 protein. The sample has about 440,000 distinct CDR3 sequences, about 33% seen once. The sequenced sample consisted of PBMCs. Source of these receptors: a human donor in good health (CMV status not recorded). Some clones in this sample may be carry-over from other donors' samples. The CDR3 runs from the conserved cysteine through the conserved F or W. Fields, in order: clone size, J gene, D gene, V gene, CDR3 length, CDR3 DNA, CDR3 protein. A D gene is named only where the DNA matches it firmly. Clone size is stated in some rows and not others, as once, few, many or a class when expanded.

many	TRBJ2-5	TRBD2	TRBV7-2	16	TGTGCCAGCAGCTCTCGTATAGCGGGCTATGACGAGACCCAGTACTTC	CASSSRIAGYDETQYF
NA	TRBJ2-3	TRBD2	TRBV7-9	17	TGTGCCAGCAGCCCGACTAGCGGGGGGGTATATGGAGATACGCAGTATTTT	CASSPTSGGVYGDTQYF
few	TRBJ1-6	TRBD1	TRBV6-2/TRBV6-3	16	TGTGCCAGCAGTACCCTATTACAGGGGGGTAATTCACCCCTCCACTTT	CASSTLLQGGNSPLHF
NA	TRBJ2-3	TRBD1	TRBV18	13	TGTGCCAGCAAGGGACAGAGCACAGATACGCAGTATTTT	CASKGQSTDTQYF
many	TRBJ1-1	TRBD1	TRBV7-2	17	TGTGCCAGCAGCTTAGTAGGGACAGGGAAGTTGAGCACTGAAGCTTTCTTT	CASSLVGTGKLSTEAFF
few	TRBJ1-6	TRBD1	TRBV12-3/TRBV12-4	18	TGTGCCAGCAGGGGGGGACAGGGCAGAAGGTCGAAGAATTCACCCCTCCACTTT	CASRGGQGRRSKNSPLHF
NA	TRBJ2-7	NA	TRBV7-9	12	TGTGCCAGCAGCTTAAGGCCTTGGGAGCAGTACTTC	CASSLRPWEQYF
many	TRBJ2-5	NA	TRBV7-2	15	TGTGCCAGCAGCTCGTACAGGGTGACTGGAGAGACCCAGTACTTC	CASSSYRVTGETQYF
few	TRBJ2-6	NA	TRBV11-3	16	TGTGCCAGCAGCTCCCAGCAGGGCTCTGGGGCCAACGTCCTGACTTTC	CASSSQQGSGANVLTF
NA	TRBJ2-3	TRBD2	TRBV5-1	16	TGCGCCAGCAGCTTTACGCGGGAGGGAGGTAGAGATACGCAGTATTTT	CASSFTREGGRDTQYF